This T cell receptor (beta chain) was obtained from a study of beta chain features in type 1 diabetes. Looking at the study overall: Comparable age, gender and cell yields were observed in patients relative to healthy donors.

TCRB transcripts that were expressed got sequenced, as all of the isolated RNA had been reverse transcribed. Libraries were prepared by immunoSEQ multiplex PCR; TCRdb keeps only in-frame clonotypes and omits some of them. The data contain 300,000 to 350,000 clones, roughly 12% of them singletons. This clone has just a few counts. Its specificity is not known. Study-level findings and limits: High TCR expression in some cells could lead to their over-representation in cDNA sequencing. Shorter TCRB CDR3s, moderately but significantly so, marked every one of the four CD4+ subsets in Type 1 diabetes patients.

Germline V gene data show CDR1 as SGHRS and CDR2 as YFSETQ. The J segment lost 7 bases and the V segment lost 4 bases, leaving 13 bases of the junction unmatched. The CDR3 has 16 amino acids. Specimen: naive CD4+ T cells from blood. The clonotype was recovered from a woman between 18 and 29 years old with type 1 diabetes. This rearrangement joins TRBV5-1 to TRBJ2-1; 8 bases match TRBD2. CDR3 region: CASSPRSSGRVNEQFF. CDR3 DNA sequence: TGCGCCAGCAGCCCCCGGTCGAGCGGGAGAGTTAATGAGCAGTTCTTC.